Listed below are T cell receptor beta chains from one sample, sequenced in a study of cytomegalovirus exposure and HLA in healthy donors. Assay used: immunoSEQ multiplex PCR; TCRdb lists only in-frame clones, some missing. Among 200,000 to 250,000 clones listed, 82% were seen once. Sequencing was performed on PBMCs. These receptors all stem from a woman in her forties in good health and CMV-seronegative. Both conserved end residues are trimmed from each CDR3. The order of the fields is V gene, CDR3 length, CDR3 protein.

v_gene: TRBV6-5
len: 13
CDR3aa: ASSSGQGSGTEAF

v_gene: TRBV19
len: 13
CDR3aa: ASTPTGVGNQPQH

v_gene: TRBV5-1
len: 15
CDR3aa: ASSLVVGAISTDTQY

v_gene: TRBV5-1
len: 12
CDR3aa: ASSLGTSQETQY

v_gene: TRBV5-8
len: 13
CDR3aa: ASSPYRDWNTEAF

v_gene: TRBV9
len: 12
CDR3aa: ASSVVDRNTEAF

v_gene: TRBV2
len: 15
CDR3aa: ASSVRTSGLSYNEQF

v_gene: TRBV19
len: 12
CDR3aa: ASSMGQGNTEAF

v_gene: TRBV7-8
len: 13
CDR3aa: ASSYKEGPYNEQF

v_gene: TRBV15
len: 12
CDR3aa: ATRDRRSNQPQH

v_gene: TRBV18
len: 11
CDR3aa: ASNPGANTEAF

v_gene: TRBV13
len: 11
CDR3aa: ASSSGQETEAF

v_gene: TRBV5-8
len: 11
CDR3aa: ASSWTGNYEQY

v_gene: TRBV27
len: 14
CDR3aa: ASSFGQSRVLSEQY

v_gene: TRBV7-2
len: 13
CDR3aa: ASSLEGQATDTQY

v_gene: TRBV30
len: 11
CDR3aa: AWRAPGRDEQF

v_gene: TRBV27
len: 13
CDR3aa: ASSLIPQGYTEAF

v_gene: TRBV10-3
len: 13
CDR3aa: AISGGQGNGNIQY

v_gene: TRBV27
len: 9
CDR3aa: ASSEGTKQF

v_gene: TRBV11-2
len: 13
CDR3aa: ASSLGSWSTDTQY

v_gene: TRBV4-1
len: 13
CDR3aa: ASSPTDLTLSEQY

v_gene: TRBV18
len: 16
CDR3aa: ASLSPGQGPARGETQY

v_gene: TRBV5-1
len: 15
CDR3aa: ASSNKEAGARNSPLH

v_gene: TRBV5-4
len: 13
CDR3aa: ASSLWVGDYNEQF

v_gene: TRBV12-2
len: 16
CDR3aa: ASRLKTERGQGTDTQY

v_gene: TRBV28
len: 13
CDR3aa: ASSSQEESTDTQY

v_gene: TRBV19
len: 11
CDR3aa: ASSETLNTEAF

v_gene: TRBV25-1
len: 15
CDR3aa: ASSAPLGQGFKETQY

v_gene: TRBV19
len: 15
CDR3aa: ASTTARGQGHTGELF

v_gene: TRBV5-4
len: 10
CDR3aa: AEGQGGYGYT

v_gene: TRBV27
len: 15
CDR3aa: ASSYGTSGRRGETQY

v_gene: TRBV6-1
len: 14
CDR3aa: ASSERVAGIDDEQY

v_gene: TRBV9
len: 14
CDR3aa: ASSVAGAVRTGELF

v_gene: TRBV4-1
len: 13
CDR3aa: ASSQAPQGNTEAF

v_gene: TRBV19
len: 14
CDR3aa: ASSSGFLLENTEAF

v_gene: TRBV19
len: 13
CDR3aa: ASSQTGALNTEAF

v_gene: TRBV4-1
len: 13
CDR3aa: ASSPQVGPPYEQY

v_gene: TRBV30
len: 13
CDR3aa: AWSVRLTSGNTIY

v_gene: TRBV12-5
len: 15
CDR3aa: ASGLRLAGGPWNEQF

v_gene: TRBV27
len: 12
CDR3aa: ASSFGRANYGYT

v_gene: TRBV4-1
len: 12
CDR3aa: ASSPGTSLGEQF

v_gene: TRBV9
len: 13
CDR3aa: ASSVEGTGVTEAF

v_gene: TRBV7-9
len: 11
CDR3aa: ASSLGQAHGYT

v_gene: TRBV6-4
len: 13
CDR3aa: ASSNLAGGYNEQF

v_gene: TRBV6-5
len: 13
CDR3aa: ASSKPGGSTGEQF

v_gene: TRBV7-9
len: 14
CDR3aa: ASSPKGVSRKETQY

v_gene: TRBV30
len: 11
CDR3aa: AWRSTLVGELF

v_gene: TRBV7-6
len: 13
CDR3aa: ASSSWAGRADTQY

v_gene: TRBV10-3
len: 13
CDR3aa: AIKLGTGPPDEQF

v_gene: TRBV7-3
len: 13
CDR3aa: ASSKGWGDQETQY

v_gene: TRBV2
len: 13
CDR3aa: ASRGGTGSADTQY

v_gene: TRBV19
len: 12
CDR3aa: ASRRRQGNQPQH

v_gene: TRBV6-6
len: 11
CDR3aa: ASDPGQGTEAF

v_gene: TRBV5-8
len: 14
CDR3aa: ASSTQGSRAPYEQY

v_gene: TRBV4-1
len: 12
CDR3aa: ASSLNRGSGGYT

v_gene: TRBV7-2
len: 16
CDR3aa: ASSLALTSGLGQETQY

v_gene: TRBV7-8
len: 14
CDR3aa: ASSFDRVRMDYGYT

v_gene: TRBV4-1
len: 12
CDR3aa: ASSHWTGEYEQY

v_gene: TRBV5-1
len: 13
CDR3aa: ASSFGGSFFGELF

v_gene: TRBV7-8
len: 14
CDR3aa: ASSRRPLAGIGEQF